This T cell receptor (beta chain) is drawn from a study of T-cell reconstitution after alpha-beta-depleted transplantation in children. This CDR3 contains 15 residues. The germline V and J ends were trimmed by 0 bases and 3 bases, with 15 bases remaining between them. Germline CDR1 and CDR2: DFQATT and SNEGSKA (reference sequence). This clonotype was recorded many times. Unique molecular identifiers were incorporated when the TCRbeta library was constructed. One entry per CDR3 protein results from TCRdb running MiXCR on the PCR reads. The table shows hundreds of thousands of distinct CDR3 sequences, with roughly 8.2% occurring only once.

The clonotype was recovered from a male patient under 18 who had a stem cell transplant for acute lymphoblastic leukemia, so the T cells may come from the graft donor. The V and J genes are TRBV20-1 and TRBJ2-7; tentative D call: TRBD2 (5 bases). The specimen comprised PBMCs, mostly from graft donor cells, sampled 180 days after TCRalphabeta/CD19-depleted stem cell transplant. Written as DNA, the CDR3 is TGCAGTGCTAGAGAGTTGCAGGCCGGGGACTACGAGCAGTACTTC. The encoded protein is CSARELQAGDYEQYF.